What follows are 9 T cell receptor beta chains derived from one specimen sequenced in a study of post-analysis software for immune sequencing data. General study points: Elevated frequency relative to controls characterized 4 or 5 TRBV segments in patients, TRBV5-6, TRBV5-1 and TRBV20-1 among them.

Prepared libraries of TCR beta cDNA carried unique molecular identifiers. MiXCR was run by TCRdb on the PCR reads, yielding one entry per CDR3 protein. The data contain hundreds of thousands of distinct CDR3 sequences, approximately 60% of them singletons. No antigen is known for these receptors. Sequencing was done on a sample of blood. The receptors stem from a girl aged 2-9 years with multiple sclerosis.

This clonotype turned up a few times. The chain joins TRBV29-1 to TRBJ1-1; 10 positions agree with TRBD1. The CDR3 totals 13 residues. From germline, CDR1 is SQVTM and CDR2 ANQGSEA. V shed 4 bases and J 3 bases; nucleotides not matched to a gene: 2. In nucleotides, the CDR3 is TGCAGCGTTGGGGACAGGGGCGACACTGAAGCTTTCTTT. Translating gives CSVGDRGDTEAFF.

This clonotype was detected only a few times. The chain employs TRBV29-1 and TRBJ2-3; D may be TRBD1 or TRBD2 (5 bases each). The CDR3 has 13 amino acids. Trimming removed 3 bases from V and 7 bases from J, with 14 bases in between. CDR1 is SQVTM, CDR2 ANQGSEA, per germline. CDR3: CSVDDSRLNTQYF. DNA of the CDR3: TGCAGCGTTGACGACAGCCGACTAAATACGCAGTATTTT.

The CDR3: CASRGTGSGQPQHF. CDR3 DNA: TGTGCCAGCAGGGGGACAGGGTCAGGGCAGCCCCAGCATTTT. V and J are TRBV12-3 or TRBV12-4 and TRBJ1-5, with 9 bases that match TRBD1. The CDR3 is 14 amino acids. Trimming at V came to 6 bases and at J to 7 bases, leaving 7 bases not matched to a gene.

This clonotype came up a few times. The chain couples TRBV7-9 to TRBJ2-7; D is undetermined. This CDR3 comprises 12 residues. Germline CDR1 and CDR2: SEHNR and FQNEAQ (reference sequence). The germline V and J ends were trimmed by 5 bases and 5 bases, with 10 bases remaining between them. The CDR3 loop reads CASSPDDNEQYF. As DNA, the CDR3 is TGTGCCAGCAGCCCCGACGACAACGAGCAGTACTTC.

The J gene is TRBJ2-6, the V gene TRBV6-5; D not certain. V was clipped by 7 bases and J by 0 bases, with 7 bases between them. The CDR3 has 14 residues. Germline CDR1 is MNHEY and CDR2 is SVGAGI. CDR3 coding DNA: TGTGCCAGCACCGGACGCTCTGGGGCCAACGTCCTGACTTTC. Protein sequence: CASTGRSGANVLTF.

The rearrangement links TRBV3-1 to TRBJ1-5; the D is unclear. The CDR3 loop spans 12 amino acids. Trimming pared 0 bases from V and 3 bases from J, leaving 0 bases between. CDR1 is LGHDT and CDR2 is YNNKEL in the germline V gene (reference sequence). CDR3 protein: CASSQDNQPQHF. CDR3 sequence (DNA): TGTGCCAGCAGCCAAGACAATCAGCCCCAGCATTTT.

This clonotype was detected many times. The V call is TRBV6-5, the J call TRBJ2-5; possibly TRBD1 for D (6 bases). V was pared by 5 bases and J by 2 bases, with 6 bases between. This CDR3 contains 12 residues. The germline V gene encodes CDR1 MNHEY and CDR2 SVGAGI. The CDR3 reads CASSRGQETQYF. Here the CDR3 DNA reads TGTGCCAGCAGTAGGGGGCAAGAGACCCAGTACTTC.

This clonotype occurred a few times. J is TRBJ2-3 and V is TRBV20-1; D is ambiguous. CDR1 is DFQATT, CDR2 SNEGSKA, per germline (reference sequence). The CDR3 sequence is 12 residues long. V lost 3 bases and J lost 2, with 6 bases in between. Here the CDR3 reads CSARGITDTQYF. CDR3 nucleotide sequence: TGCAGTGCTAGGGGGATCACAGATACGCAGTATTTT.

The chain carries TRBV5-1 and TRBJ2-7; D perhaps matches TRBD1 (5 bases). V was cut by 0 bases and J by 3 bases, with 16 bases left in between. CDR1 is SGHRS, CDR2 YFSETQ, per germline. The length of the CDR3 is 16 residues. DNA for the CDR3: TGCGCCAGCAGCTTGGGAAGCGACAGAACCTACTACGAGCAGTACTTC. Protein product: CASSLGSDRTYYEQYF.